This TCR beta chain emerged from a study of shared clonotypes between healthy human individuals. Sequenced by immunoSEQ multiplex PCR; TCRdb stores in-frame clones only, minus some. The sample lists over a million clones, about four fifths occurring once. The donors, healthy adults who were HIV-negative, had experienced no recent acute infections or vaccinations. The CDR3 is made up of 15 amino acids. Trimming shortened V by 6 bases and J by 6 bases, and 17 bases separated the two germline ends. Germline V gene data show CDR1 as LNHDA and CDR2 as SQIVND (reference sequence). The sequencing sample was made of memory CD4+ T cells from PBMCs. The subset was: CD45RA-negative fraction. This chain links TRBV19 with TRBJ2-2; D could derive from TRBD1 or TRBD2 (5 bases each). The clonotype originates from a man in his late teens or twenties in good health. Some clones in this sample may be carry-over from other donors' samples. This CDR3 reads CASRTGALGAGELFF. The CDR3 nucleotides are TGTGCCAGTAGGACCGGGGCTCTGGGGGCCGGGGAGCTGTTTTTT.